This passage covers 9 T cell receptor beta chains from one sample sequenced in a study of T cell clusters in autoimmune cytopenias. Multiplex touch-down PCR amplified TRB using TRB-A and TRB-B pools in one tube. No DNA is given; TCRdb re-called the multiplex PCR reads and lists each CDR3 protein once. This repertoire comprises roughly 10,000 distinct CDR3 sequences; its ten largest clones make up approximately 31%. Approximately 36,000 genome equivalents of blood DNA were amplified for TRB. This same sample was also taken into another study, of T cell repertoires in aging, cancer and after chemotherapy.

Sequencing was performed on peripheral blood. These receptors originate from a human donor in good health.

The chain has TRBV6-5 and TRBJ2-1; TCRdb names TRBD2, which stays unverified in the absence of DNA. The V gene's germline CDR1 is MNHEY and CDR2 SVGAGI. The CDR3 loop spans 14 amino acids. This CDR3 is CASGTSGVYNEQFF.

This clonotype is classed as medium-sized by frequency. V is TRBV5-4 and J is TRBJ2-2; the TCRdb call, TRBD2, lacks DNA for checking. Germline V gene lookup returns CDR1 SGHNT and CDR2 YYREEE (reference sequence). This CDR3 is built from 11 residues. The CDR3 loop reads CAIYRAGELFF.

This CDR3 is CASSLRSSGSFLSYEQYF. J is TRBJ2-7 and V is TRBV5-5; without DNA, the TCRdb call of TRBD2 cannot be checked. Germline V gene data show CDR1 as SGHKS and CDR2 as YYEKEE (reference sequence). The CDR3 is made up of 18 amino acids.

This chain joins TRBV7-6 and TRBJ2-7; no DNA is available, so the TRBD2 call from TCRdb remains unchecked. The CDR3 has 16 residues. The germline CDR1 and CDR2 sequences are SGHVS and FNYEAQ. Here the CDR3 reads CASSLGEGLAGGEQHF.

The rearrangement uses TRBV19 and TRBJ2-7; TCRdb's D call of TRBD1 is untestable without DNA. Germline V gene lookup returns CDR1 LNHDA and CDR2 SQIVND (reference sequence). The CDR3 totals 16 residues. The CDR3 sequence is CASSPRTGTWAVEQYF.

The rearrangement links TRBV24-1 to TRBJ2-3. Germline values: CDR1 KGHDR, CDR2 SFDVKD. The CDR3 runs 16 residues. CDR3: CATSDLPDLGTDTQYF.

The CDR3 is CASSLAVVGDGSPLHF. The chain links TRBV5-4 to TRBJ1-6; with no DNA, the TCRdb D assignment of TRBD1 cannot be verified. The CDR3 covers 16 residues. Germline V gene data show CDR1 as SGHNT and CDR2 as YYREEE (reference sequence).

This clonotype is classed as medium-sized by frequency. The chain is built from TRBV19 and TRBJ2-3; the D gene TCRdb calls, TRBD1, cannot be checked with no DNA. Germline V CDR1 and CDR2: LNHDA, SQIVND (reference sequence). The CDR3 is 16 amino acids. The CDR3 reads CASSTGPGGSTDTQYF.

The gene calls are TRBV29-1 and TRBJ2-7; there is no DNA to check the TCRdb D call of TRBD2. Germline V gene sequence: CDR1 SQVTM, CDR2 ANQGSEA. The CDR3 covers 14 residues. The CDR3 is CSVPGYFPPYEQYF.